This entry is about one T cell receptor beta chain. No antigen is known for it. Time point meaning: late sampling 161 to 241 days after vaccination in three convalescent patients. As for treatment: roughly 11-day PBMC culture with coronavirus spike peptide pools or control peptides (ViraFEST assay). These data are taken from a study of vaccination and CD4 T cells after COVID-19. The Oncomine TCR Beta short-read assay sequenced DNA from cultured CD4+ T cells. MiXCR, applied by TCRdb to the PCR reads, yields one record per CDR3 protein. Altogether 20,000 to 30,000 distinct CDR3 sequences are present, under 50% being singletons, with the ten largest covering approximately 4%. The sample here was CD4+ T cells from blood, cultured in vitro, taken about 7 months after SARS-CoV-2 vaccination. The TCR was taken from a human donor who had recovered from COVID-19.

CDR3 residues: CASSKTRTGGSDEQFF. In nucleotides, the CDR3 is TGTGCCAGCAGCAAAACCCGGACAGGGGGTAGCGATGAGCAGTTCTTC. This chain connects TRBV7-3 to TRBJ2-1; 10 bases are a match to TRBD1. Germline loops: CDR1 SGHTA, CDR2 FQGTGA. Trimming cost V 5 bases and J 8 bases; bases outside gene matches: 12. The CDR3 length is 16 residues.